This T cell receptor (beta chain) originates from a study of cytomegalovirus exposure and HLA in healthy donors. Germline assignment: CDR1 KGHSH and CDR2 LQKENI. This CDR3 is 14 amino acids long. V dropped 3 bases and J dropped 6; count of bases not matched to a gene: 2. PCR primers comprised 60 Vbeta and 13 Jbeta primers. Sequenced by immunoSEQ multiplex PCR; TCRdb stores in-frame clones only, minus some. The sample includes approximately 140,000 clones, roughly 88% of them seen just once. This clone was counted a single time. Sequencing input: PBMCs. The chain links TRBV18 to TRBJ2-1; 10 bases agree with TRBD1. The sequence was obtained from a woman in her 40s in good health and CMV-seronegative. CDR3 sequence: CASSPGQGLNEQFF. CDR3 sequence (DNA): TGTGCCAGCTCACCGGGACAGGGGCTCAATGAGCAGTTCTTC.